This TCR beta chain stems from a study of blood T cell repertoires in COVID-19 (dated by TCRdb to 2019 to 2021). Some background on the complete study: Samples from collaborators originated in the United States, Italy and Spain and spanned both the acute and convalescent phases of COVID-19. Where HLA class I and class II types were available, the types were taken from metadata supplied by the sample provider, not from assay-based typing. The prospective study material was composed of cDNA or gDNA derived from T cells, B-cell-depleted T cells, or PBMCs. The dataset comprised deeply sampled blood TCRbeta repertoires from subjects exposed to, actively infected with, or recovered from COVID-19. The sample metadata nearly always contained a de-identified subject ID, COVID-19 status, age in years and sex. Samples came from the ongoing ImmuneRACE study (first 160 participants) plus 1,254 subjects from 6 global collaborators. The repertoires were released in a freely available public database intended as a resource for research on the immune response to SARS-CoV-2. The research as a whole found: The amount of clinical and demographic metadata varied by source and participant and was provided uncurated.

As to this clone: There is no known antigen for this receptor. Nothing much larger sits one base from this clone, and base qualities are not available.

Enrolling through a virtual design, the prospective study's participants ranged in age from about 18 to 89 years and lived across around 25 United States geographic areas. Cohort assignment in the prospective study relied on participant-reported clinical history from a screening survey and a study questionnaire. Each participant in the prospective study had whole blood, serum and a nasopharyngeal or oropharyngeal swab collected by mobile phlebotomists. Prospective study participants could optionally give additional blood draws and questionnaires over an approximately 2-month period. Before DNA extraction, prospective study blood samples were shipped either frozen or at room temperature. TCRbeta CDR3 regions were amplified from genomic DNA by means of the immunoSEQ Assay, a bias-controlled multiplex PCR. In the original analysis: The number of nucleated cells in each sample was estimated by amplification of reference gene primers within the assay. Sequence reads were collapsed and filtered to measure the absolute abundance of every unique TCRbeta CDR3 rearrangement. For each sample, productive Simpson clonality was calculated as the square root of Simpson's diversity index over productive rearrangements. TCRdb provides this immuneACCESS table in a form limited to in-frame rearrangements. Some clones are lacking; in checked studies, under half of them reflect an unresolved V gene, and why the rest are absent is not known. That table gives V, J and clone size, and the DNA gave D and trimming. In this sample the table shows hundreds of thousands of clones, around 86% of which occur a single time. The ten largest account for approximately 3.5% of the sample.

The specimen sequenced was PBMCs or T cells enriched from blood (not recorded which). This sequence originates from a woman in her forties with acute COVID-19.

The DNA reads as follows: TGCAGCGTTGAGGGGCCTGGAAACACCATATATTTT. It codes for CSVEGPGNTIYF. Recombination joined TRBV29-1 with TRBJ1-3; TRBD1 might be the D gene, on 5 matching bases. Looking up the germline V gene yields CDR1 SQVTM and CDR2 ANQGSEA. Cut back by 3 bases and 2 bases, the V and J ends lie 5 bases apart. Counted from cysteine to phenylalanine, this CDR3 has 12 amino acids. The retained sequence is limited to the CDR3, 36 bases, with the frame set at the first base.